The T cell receptor (beta chain) described here comes from a study of T cells in Graves' hyperthyroidism and ophthalmopathy. General study findings and limits: Ophthalmopathy was predicted by the model a median of approximately 6 months ahead of onset. The blood repertoire included most of the expanded thyroid clonotypes above 0.001.

Diagnostic assessment was based on clinical symptoms, serum thyroxine and TRAb, thyroid ultrasound and orbital computed tomography. The PBMCs studied were ones that came from around 10 ml fresh peripheral blood. Per germline, CDR1 MDHEN and CDR2 SYDVKM. The V gene lost 8 bases and the J gene lost 3 bases, with 11 bases spanning the gap. This CDR3 spans 12 amino acids. RNA transcripts provided the source from which TCR beta CDR3 regions were amplified. First-round RT-PCR targeting the TCR CDR3 was performed with the HTBI primer set. TCRdb re-analysed the multiplex PCR reads in MiXCR, keeping a single row per CDR3 protein. The sample holds a few hundred thousand distinct CDR3 sequences, approximately 14% seen once. This clonotype was seen many times. Its target is not known.

This sequence originates from a woman in her late teens or twenties with Graves' hyperthyroidism. Sequencing was performed on blood. V is TRBV28 and J is TRBJ2-7; TRBD2 might be the D (5 bases). DNA for the CDR3: TGTGCCAGCCGAGAGGAGGACTACGAGCAGTACTTC. Protein: CASREEDYEQYF.